This TCR beta chain comes out of a study of identifying expanded T cells in peripheral blood. Generated by immunoSEQ multiplex PCR, the TCRdb table keeps only in-frame clones and is missing some. The sample contains approximately 110,000 clones, roughly 91% of which appear only once. Healthy donors had no documented immune events, such as infections, while sampled. As regards this clone: Antigen unknown.

Findings of the study overall: Technical replicates showed roughly 1.2 changed clones; two weeks around 15; four weeks 19.

The TCR sequence derives from a person aged 18-70 years in good health. The specimen was blood.

This chain's CDR3 is CATSRDPPFTNQPQHF. As DNA, the CDR3 is TGTGCCACCAGCAGAGATCCCCCATTTACGAATCAGCCCCAGCATTTT. The chain combines TRBV15 with TRBJ1-5; D call uncertain. CDR3 length equals 16 residues. V was clipped by 0 bases and J by 4 bases, with 13 bases between them. CDR1 is LNHNV, CDR2 YYDKDF, per germline (reference sequence).